Described below is a single T cell receptor beta chain sequence and its context. The source of the sample is a study of T-cell reconstitution after alpha-beta-depleted transplantation in children. As it was prepared, the TCRbeta library received unique molecular identifiers. TCRdb analysed the PCR reads with MiXCR anew, one entry per CDR3 protein. The repertoire holds some 500,000 distinct CDR3 sequences, with approximately 20% as singletons. V dropped 3 bases and J dropped 0 bases, with 12 bases sitting between them. The CDR3 consists of 14 residues. Looked up from germline, CDR1 is DFQATT and CDR2 is SNEGSKA (reference sequence).

This TCR was sampled from a human donor who donated a stem cell graft to a child with acute lymphoblastic leukemia. The V and J genes are TRBV20-1 and TRBJ2-7; D is unclear. This specimen was PBMCs from the stem cell graft donor, taken from the stem cell graft. CDR3 sequence (DNA): TGCAGTGCTAGTTCGCAAAGGTCCTCCTACGAGCAGTACTTC. It translates to CSASSQRSSYEQYF.